Described below is a single T cell receptor (beta chain) sequence and its context. The target of this receptor is not known. Base qualities are not provided; no much larger clone lies one nucleotide away. This entry comes from a study of human T cells and chemical hapten exposure listed by TCRdb under 2021. For the wider study: For sensitization, 2% DPC in acetone was applied to a roughly 2 cm by roughly 2 cm area of upper inner arm skin. Patients additionally received weekly therapeutic DPC doses to the scalp throughout the roughly 24-week study period. Patch testing on the upper back used Finn chambers containing 0.01% DPC, with scoring done after 6 days according to International Contact Dermatitis Research Group standards. Alopecia areata with under or over 50% scalp involvement, alopecia totalis and alopecia universalis were represented in the patient cohort, which was mostly female. The libraries were sequenced as a pool, and the TCR yield per sample differed mostly because of small variations in library volumes within the pool. Peripheral blood TCR repertoire changes were tracked in vivo in alopecia patients during primary and secondary sensitization to the hapten diphenylcyclopropenone (DPC). Blood was sampled from patients pre-sensitization (week 0) and at 2, 6 and about 24 weeks after DPC sensitization. Blood for TCR sequencing was provided by twenty-nine alopecia patients at one to four time points (pre-sensitization, 2, 6 and 24 weeks). For every blood RNA sample, sequencing covered both the TCR alpha and TCR beta chains. Study-level results and caveats: Because every patient had alopecia, a presumed autoimmune disease, the patients' immune response might differ from that of healthy individuals. Significantly more large CDR3 similarity clusters were formed by expanded TCRs than by pre-sensitization or healthy control sets, consistent with antigen-driven responses. Repeated subsampling changed both the strength of the expansion versus patch-test correlation and the threshold at which the correlation became significant. Patch test score correlated positively with the number of PT1 expanded TCRs, reaching significance at thresholds 8, 16 and 32 but not at 4. No change with DPC sensitization was found in the number of TCRs above 1 in 1000 frequency, and no evidence of global repertoire structure alterations was found.

The CDR3 holds 16 amino acids from the cysteine to the phenylalanine. Only CDR3 DNA is held: 48 bases, read in frame from base 1. From the germline V gene, CDR1 is LGHNA and CDR2 is YSLEER. The V and J ends are trimmed by 0 bases and 7 bases, leaving 18 bases between them. The protocol used for the library was RACE. TCRdb lists the instrument as NextSeq 500. During library preparation, unique molecular identifiers were attached to individual cDNA molecules so that TCRs could be counted in a quantitative, reproducible way. As for the authors' bioinformatics: A median of around 100,000 TCRs per sample was observed, with a range of 23,224 to 690,600. V, J and CDR3 annotation of the TCR reads was performed with the Decombinator software suite. For PS versus PT1 abundance plots, all samples were subsampled to the same number of TCRs (28,000). TCRs were defined as expanded if absent before sensitization and observed at least eight times at the 2-week time point. TCRdb trimmed the raw reads at Q25, called clones with MiXCR and kept productive beta chains. Records with the same CDR3 protein are collapsed into one entry carrying the most frequent genes and DNA. TCRdb, rather than the study authors, made the V and J calls. In all, the sample holds approximately 52,000 distinct CDR3 sequences, and approximately 10% of those were seen once. 9.6% of the sample rests with the top ten.

Explained via the paper, the time point label denotes: pre-sensitization, week 0. The treatment or condition label of this sample denotes: therapeutic diphenylcyclopropenone sensitization with weekly scalp DPC. Total RNA was extracted from unfractionated whole blood that had been collected in Tempus Blood RNA tubes. Blood at each patch-test visit was drawn before the patch test was applied. To be eligible, patients had to be aged 18 to 70, diagnosed with alopecia and judged suitable for DPC therapy, while pregnant patients were excluded. The TCR was taken from a woman under 40 with alopecia areata. Some clones in this sample may be carry-over from other donors' samples. The chain was built from TRBV4-3 and TRBJ1-2; the D gene cannot be resolved reliably. The sequenced sample was whole blood, obtained in connection with sensitization to the hapten diphenylcyclopropenone (DPC). The nucleotides are TGCGCCAGCAGCCAAGACCGGGCCCTCACACCGCCTGGCTACACCTTC. Translated, this is CASSQDRALTPPGYTF.